This T cell receptor beta chain was profiled in a study of cytomegalovirus exposure and HLA in healthy donors. Turning to the study itself: HLA-typed donors contributed 80 million to 85 million unique TCRs, which were held in an early data release. For the roughly 390 genotyped donors, 75% to 90% fell within the Caucasian-associated ancestry cluster. Study results and caveats: There were reportedly fewer N-insertions in an Asian-associated ancestry cluster than the approximately 630-donor mean, in a later analysis.

The PCR used 60 Vbeta and 13 Jbeta primers. Original methodology: A later analysis tallied 80 million or so unique TCR beta chains, 9 million to 12 million of them shared. Some clones are missing from TCRdb's copy, which holds only in-frame ones; the method was immunoSEQ multiplex PCR. From that table come the V and J calls and clone size; the DNA was used to work out D and trimming. In all, the sample yields tens of thousands of clones. The germline V gene encodes CDR1 MGHRA and CDR2 YSYEKL. Deletions cut 6 bases from V and 0 bases from J, with 12 bases between. The CDR3 runs 15 residues. About this clone: Its target is not known.

This sequence originates from a man aged 18 to 30 in good health and CMV-seropositive. This chain uses TRBV4-1 with TRBJ2-1; D uncertain. The sequenced sample consisted of PBMCs. CDR3 residues: CASSRLPSSYNEQFF. The CDR3 DNA is TGCGCCAGCAGTCGACTCCCGAGCTCCTACAATGAGCAGTTCTTC.